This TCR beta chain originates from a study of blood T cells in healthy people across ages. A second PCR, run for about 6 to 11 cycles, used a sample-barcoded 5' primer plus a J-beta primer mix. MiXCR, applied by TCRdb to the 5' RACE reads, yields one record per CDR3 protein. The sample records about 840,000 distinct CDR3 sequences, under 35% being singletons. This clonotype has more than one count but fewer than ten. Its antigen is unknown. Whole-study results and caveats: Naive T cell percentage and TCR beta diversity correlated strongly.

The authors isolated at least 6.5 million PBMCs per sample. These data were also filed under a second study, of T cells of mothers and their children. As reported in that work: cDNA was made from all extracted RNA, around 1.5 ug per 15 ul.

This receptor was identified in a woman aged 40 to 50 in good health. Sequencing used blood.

The CDR3 protein is CASSPREGAYGYTF. CDR3 DNA sequence: TGTGCCAGCAGTCCCCGTGAGGGGGCCTATGGCTACACCTTC. The chain recombines TRBV6-5 with TRBJ1-2, with TRBD1 matching 7 bases. This CDR3 is built from 14 residues. Germline assignment: CDR1 MNHEY and CDR2 SVGAGI. V lost 5 bases, J lost 4 bases, and 7 bases stayed unmatched.